The T cell receptor beta chain described here comes from a study of T-cell memory formation after mild COVID-19. TCRdb processed the 5' RACE reads anew with MiXCR; each CDR3 protein has one entry. The profile shows about 400,000 distinct CDR3 sequences, under 25% of them singletons. For this clonotype: Its ends do not fully match the called genes, so a read error is possible.

CDR1 and CDR2 (germline): SEHNR, FQNEAQ (reference sequence). CDR3 size: 16 residues. The sample was PBMCs or a T cell subset sorted from them (not recorded which). This chain joins TRBV7-9 and TRBJ2-3; 7 bases match TRBD2. The origin of this receptor is an adult woman who had mild COVID-19 (a few samples of this study predate the infection). Cell type and time point are not known. The CDR3 here is CASSLAERGVADTHYF. For the CDR3, the DNA is TGTGCCAGCAGCTTAGCCGAGCGGGGAGTCGCAGATACGCATTATTTT.